One and the same sample provided the 2 T cell receptor beta chains below, sequenced in a study of T cell repertoires in cytomegalovirus infection. TCRdb fed the reads into MiXCR, producing one record per CDR3 protein. Of 160,000 or so distinct CDR3 sequences listed, 17% were seen once; the top ten hold 18%. The material sequenced was CD8+ T cells from PBMCs. These receptor sequences come from a human donor in good health (CMV status not recorded). Some clones in this sample may be carry-over from other donors' samples.

This clonotype came up a few times. The chain has TRBV12-3 or TRBV12-4 and TRBJ2-3; weak D call: TRBD2 (6 bases). Trimming pared 8 bases from V and 2 bases from J, leaving 11 bases between. The CDR3 totals 13 residues. The CDR3 here is CASREPPTDTQYF. The CDR3 DNA sequence: TGTGCCAGCCGGGAGCCCCCCACAGATACGCAGTATTTT.

This clonotype was counted only a few times. The chain uses TRBV28 and TRBJ2-3; the D is unclear. V lost 7 bases and J lost 0, with 14 bases in between. In germline, CDR1 is MDHEN, CDR2 SYDVKM. The CDR3 runs 15 residues. The CDR3 DNA follows: TGTGCCAGCACTGGGCAGCAGTCTAGCACAGATACGCAGTATTTT. It is translated as CASTGQQSSTDTQYF.